The sequence of this T cell receptor (beta chain) was determined in a study of blood T cell repertoires in COVID-19 (dated by TCRdb to about 2020). At the level of the whole study: The collaborator samples originated in the United States, Italy and Spain and spanned the acute and convalescent phases of COVID-19. A freely available public database, intended as a resource for researchers studying the immune response to SARS-CoV-2, is where the repertoires were released. Samples came from the ongoing ImmuneRACE study (first 160 participants) plus 1,254 subjects from 6 global collaborators. Where available, HLA class I and class II types were obtained from metadata supplied by the sample provider rather than from assay-based typing. The material from the prospective study consisted of cDNA or gDNA derived from T cells, B-cell-depleted T cells, or PBMCs. Subjects who had been exposed to COVID-19, were actively infected with it, or had recovered from it provided the deeply sampled blood TCRbeta repertoires that made up the dataset. A de-identified subject ID, COVID-19 status, age in years and sex were almost always included in the sample metadata. The paper as a whole reports these results and caveats: How much clinical and demographic metadata was included differed by source and by participant, and the metadata was provided uncurated.

TCRbeta CDR3 regions were amplified from genomic DNA using the immunoSEQ Assay, a bias-controlled multiplex PCR. Under the source paper's analysis protocol: Nucleated cell counts per sample were estimated from amplification of reference gene primers within the assay. To quantify the absolute abundance of each unique TCRbeta CDR3 rearrangement, sequence reads were collapsed and filtered. For each sample, productive Simpson clonality was calculated as the square root of Simpson's diversity index across productive rearrangements. The table was pulled from immuneACCESS by TCRdb, which kept in-frame rearrangements only. Such tables lose some clones; where checked, under half of the loss comes from unresolved V genes, and the rest has no known cause. That table is the source of V, J and clone size, and D and trimming were worked out from the DNA. The sample data list approximately 150,000 clones, and about 80% of these were observed just once. Together, the top ten hold under 15% of the sample.

As for this clone: No cognate antigen has been identified for it. Per-base qualities were not stored, and no clone one base away is much larger.

A second Seattle source provided samples from volunteer blood donors who had recovered from COVID-19. Collaborating institutions collected whole blood in K2EDTA tubes following their own protocols. For TCRbeta analysis, collaborators shipped samples in one of three forms: frozen whole blood, isolated PBMCs, or DNA extracted from either of those sample types. From the cysteine up to the phenylalanine, the CDR3 has a length of 14 residues. Here the CDR3 DNA is all that survives: 42 bases in frame from base 1. Cut back by 3 bases and 8 bases, the V and J ends lie 14 bases apart. As encoded in the germline V gene, CDR1 is MGHDK while CDR2 is SYGVNS.

Sequencing was done on a sample of peripheral blood. The rearrangement joined TRBV25-1 to TRBJ1-5; a weak D assignment points to TRBD1 (6 bases agree). The receptor was derived from a man in his 70s who had recovered from COVID-19. The DNA sequence follows: TGTGCCAGCAGTGATTCGCGGGGGCGGGAGCCCCAGCATTTT. Its translation reads: CASSDSRGREPQHF.